This TCR beta chain was found in a study of identical twins. Via MiXCR, TCRdb re-called the 5' RACE reads, giving one row per CDR3 protein. The table has 200,000 to 250,000 distinct CDR3 sequences, roughly a tenth seen once. Everyone who donated was a healthy Caucasian. General study results and limits: Analyses of zero insertions could be partly confounded by invariant MAIT and iNKT cells. Where out-of-frame alpha sequences were twin-shared, they showed excess low generation probability. The abundant beta clonotypes from cord blood had fewer insertions, and memory repertoires had none of this.

The CDR3 spans 12 residues. V was cut by 2 bases and J by 2 bases, with 1 base left in between. Per the germline V gene, CDR1 is DFQATT and CDR2 is SNEGSKA (reference sequence). On this clonotype itself: The target antigen is unknown.

The origin of this receptor is a man between 45 and 60 years old in good health. The rearrangement links TRBV20-1 to TRBJ2-6; D uncertain. Sequenced: memory T cells sorted from blood. CDR3 sequence: CSARTGANVLTF. The CDR3 DNA is TGCAGTGCTAGAACTGGGGCCAACGTCCTGACTTTC.